Following are 12 T cell receptor beta chains from one sample sequenced in a study of cytomegalovirus exposure and HLA in healthy donors. PCR employed 60 Vbeta and 13 Jbeta primers. The method was immunoSEQ multiplex PCR; TCRdb's version includes in-frame clones alone and lacks a portion of them. This table holds about 170,000 clones, around four fifths found once. The sequencing sample was made of PBMCs. The receptors were gathered from a female donor in good health and CMV-seronegative.

This clone was seen a few times. This chain links TRBV30 with TRBJ1-6, with 8 bases lining up with TRBD1. V was clipped by 4 bases and J by 13 bases; unmatched bases: 12. Looked up from germline, CDR1 is GTSNPN and CDR2 is SVGIG (reference sequence). The CDR3 consists of 14 residues. CDR3 sequence: CAWNDRTGRRPLHF. In DNA form, the CDR3 reads TGTGCCTGGAACGATCGGACAGGGAGAAGGCCCCTCCACTTT.

The chain carries TRBV27 and TRBJ2-5, with a weak D call TRBD2 (5 bases). Germline loops: CDR1 MNHEY, CDR2 SMNVEV (reference sequence). The CDR3 contains 15 residues. V was trimmed by 2 bases and J by 0 bases, leaving 10 bases between them. The CDR3 sequence: CASSLAGRYQETQYF. Written as DNA, the CDR3 is TGTGCCAGCAGTTTAGCGGGCAGATACCAAGAGACCCAGTACTTC.

The rearrangement links TRBV5-1 to TRBJ1-6, with 7 bases fitting TRBD1. This CDR3 region has 15 residues. The ends lost 4 bases at V and 6 bases at J; junction bases unmatched: 7. Germline CDR1 and CDR2: SGHRS and YFSETQ. This chain's CDR3 is CASSPGQSFNSPLHF. The CDR3 DNA reads as TGCGCCAGCAGCCCGGGACAGAGCTTTAATTCACCCCTCCACTTT.

A single count supports this clone. This sequence joins TRBV7-2 and TRBJ2-5; 7 bases agree with TRBD2. Germline lookup yields CDR1 SGHTA and CDR2 FQGNSA. CDR3 length: 16 amino acids. The ends lost 4 bases at V and 2 bases at J; junction bases unmatched: 10. The CDR3 loop reads CASSYELPSGQETQYF. CDR3 DNA: TGTGCCAGCAGCTACGAGTTGCCTAGCGGACAAGAGACCCAGTACTTC. The whole variable domain, filled in from reference TRBV7-2 and TRBJ2-5, reads GAGVSQSPSNKVTEKGKDVELRCDPISGHTALYWYRQSLGQGLEFLIYFQGNSAPDKSGLPSDRFSAERTGGSVSTLTIQRTQQEDSAVYLCASSYELPSGQETQYFGPGTRLLVL.

The chain recombines TRBV19 with TRBJ1-6; 9 positions match TRBD1. CDR3 length: 16 amino acids. The germline V gene has CDR1 LNHDA and CDR2 SQIVND (reference sequence). V dropped 1 base and J dropped 9; count of bases not matched to a gene: 7. The CDR3 sequence: CASSIVSGQGLSPLHF. The CDR3 region has the DNA TGTGCCAGTAGTATAGTGTCGGGACAGGGACTTTCACCCCTCCACTTT.

This clone was observed a single time. The V call is TRBV5-1, the J call TRBJ1-3; perhaps TRBD1 as D (6 bases). Germline loops: CDR1 SGHRS, CDR2 YFSETQ. The CDR3 sequence is 15 residues long. Trimming pared 5 bases from V and 3 bases from J, leaving 15 bases between. In DNA, the CDR3 is TGCGCCAGCAGTAATAATGACAGGTTTGGAAACACCATATATTTT. Amino acids: CASSNNDRFGNTIYF.

The V and J genes are TRBV6-6 and TRBJ2-7, with D perhaps matching TRBD1 (6 bases). The CDR3 has 15 amino acids. CDR1 is MNHNY, CDR2 SVGAGI, per germline (reference sequence). Between the trimmed V and J ends, which lost 7 bases and 4 bases, there was a span of 20 bases. This CDR3 reads CASKKDGQGLYEQYF. Written as DNA, the CDR3 is TGTGCCAGCAAAAAAGACGGGCAGGGGCTATACGAGCAGTACTTC.

This chain links TRBV6-4 with TRBJ2-1; TRBD2 aligns across 10 bases. Per germline, CDR1 MRHNA and CDR2 SNTAGT. V shed 6 bases, J shed 3 bases, and the junction held 8 bases outside the gene matches. The CDR3 consists of 16 residues. The CDR3 is CASSPSGGGGYNEQFF. DNA of the CDR3: TGTGCCAGCAGCCCTAGCGGGGGAGGTGGCTACAATGAGCAGTTCTTC.

The chain is built from TRBV19 and TRBJ2-1; TRBD2 is a possible D gene (6 bases). Germline assignment: CDR1 LNHDA and CDR2 SQIVND (reference sequence). CDR3 length equals 16 residues. V was cut by 5 bases and J by 6 bases, with 20 bases left in between. CDR3 loop: CASSYPPQTRSNEQFF. The CDR3, as DNA: TGTGCCAGTAGTTACCCCCCTCAGACTAGGTCCAATGAGCAGTTCTTC.

The chain joins TRBV28 to TRBJ1-2; possibly TRBD1 for D (6 bases). Per germline, CDR1 MDHEN and CDR2 SYDVKM. This CDR3 contains 15 residues. The V end lost 4 bases, the J end lost 0 bases, and 12 bases lay between the germline ends. The CDR3 DNA follows: TGTGCCAGCAGTTGGGGGCTCGGTACTAACTATGGCTACACCTTC. Translated: CASSWGLGTNYGYTF.

The chain is built from TRBV28 and TRBJ2-7; 11 bases align to TRBD1. The ends lost 5 bases at V and 6 bases at J; junction bases unmatched: 9. The CDR3 extends over 15 amino acids. Germline V gene lookup returns CDR1 MDHEN and CDR2 SYDVKM. Here the CDR3 reads CASSRTGTGGTEQYF. CDR3 nucleotide sequence: TGTGCCAGCAGTCGTACCGGGACAGGGGGAACCGAGCAGTACTTC.

This clone has only a few counts. The chain joins TRBV5-5 to TRBJ1-2, with D maybe TRBD1 (5 bases). Germline-derived CDR1 and CDR2 are SGHKS and YYEKEE (reference sequence). The CDR3 is 14 residues long. V shed 1 base and J shed 6 bases, with 13 bases lying between them. The CDR3 region is CASSLSQGWNGYTF. Here the CDR3 DNA reads TGTGCCAGCAGCTTGAGTCAGGGATGGAATGGCTACACCTTC.